These T cell receptor beta chains were read from a single sample in a study of T-cell memory formation after mild COVID-19. TCRdb analysed the 5' RACE reads with MiXCR anew, one entry per CDR3 protein. There are around 210,000 distinct CDR3 sequences in the sample; around 9.5% occur only once, and roughly 4% lies in the top ten. The sequenced material came from PBMCs or a T cell subset sorted from them (not recorded which). The receptors were gathered from a young man who had mild COVID-19 (a few samples of this study predate the infection). Cell type and time point are not known. CDR3s include the opening cysteine and the closing phenylalanine or tryptophan. The D gene is left open where the match is weak. Not all rows give a size; the values are once, few, many and, for expanded clones, a class.

D gene: NA
J gene: TRBJ1-1
clone size: few
V gene: TRBV4-2
CDR3 protein: CASSQSRGNTEAFF
CDR3 DNA: TGTGCCAGCAGCCAATCACGGGGGAACACTGAAGCTTTCTTT

D gene: NA
J gene: TRBJ1-2
clone size: NA
V gene: TRBV7-2
CDR3 protein: CASSPPGGFYGYTF
CDR3 DNA: TGTGCCAGCAGCCCGCCGGGGGGATTCTATGGCTACACCTTC

D gene: NA
J gene: TRBJ1-3
clone size: NA
V gene: TRBV7-9
CDR3 protein: CASSLASGGLNTIYF
CDR3 DNA: TGTGCCAGCAGCTTAGCGAGCGGCGGGTTGAACACCATATATTTT

D gene: NA
J gene: TRBJ1-6
clone size: few
V gene: TRBV6-2/TRBV6-3
CDR3 protein: CASSFTLGQNSYNSPLHF
CDR3 DNA: TGTGCCAGCAGTTTCACCCTCGGACAGAACTCCTATAATTCACCCCTCCACTTT

D gene: NA
J gene: TRBJ2-1
clone size: NA
V gene: TRBV7-9
CDR3 protein: CASSPRGSSYNEQFF
CDR3 DNA: TGTGCCAGCAGCCCCCGGGGTAGCTCCTACAATGAGCAGTTCTTC

D gene: NA
J gene: TRBJ1-4
clone size: few
V gene: TRBV21-1
CDR3 protein: CASSVGTSTNEKLFF
CDR3 DNA: TGTGCCAGCTCCGTAGGGACATCAACTAATGAAAAACTGTTTTTT

D gene: TRBD1
J gene: TRBJ2-7
clone size: many
V gene: TRBV6-6
CDR3 protein: CASSLGGARNYEQYF
CDR3 DNA: TGTGCCAGCAGTCTAGGGGGCGCGCGTAACTACGAGCAGTACTTC

D gene: TRBD1
J gene: TRBJ1-2
clone size: NA
V gene: TRBV28
CDR3 protein: CASSLSMGQEGYTF
CDR3 DNA: TGTGCCAGCAGTTTATCTATGGGACAGGAGGGCTACACCTTC

D gene: NA
J gene: TRBJ2-3
clone size: few
V gene: TRBV3-1
CDR3 protein: CASSRVVASTDTQYF
CDR3 DNA: TGTGCCAGCAGCCGGGTTGTTGCTAGCACAGATACGCAGTATTTT

D gene: NA
J gene: TRBJ1-5
clone size: few
V gene: TRBV7-2
CDR3 protein: CASSLPMLPQHF
CDR3 DNA: TGTGCCAGCAGCTTACCCATGCTGCCCCAGCATTTT

D gene: TRBD1
J gene: TRBJ2-2
clone size: many
V gene: TRBV5-1
CDR3 protein: CASSSGQGVTGELFF
CDR3 DNA: TGCGCCAGCAGCTCGGGACAGGGAGTCACCGGGGAGCTGTTTTTT

D gene: NA
J gene: TRBJ2-3
clone size: NA
V gene: TRBV24-1
CDR3 protein: CATSDPKTKPDTQYF
CDR3 DNA: TGTGCCACCAGTGACCCAAAGACTAAGCCAGATACGCAGTATTTT

D gene: NA
J gene: TRBJ1-6
clone size: NA
V gene: TRBV9
CDR3 protein: CASSVAVRASPLHF
CDR3 DNA: TGTGCCAGCAGCGTAGCCGTTAGGGCCTCACCCCTCCACTTT

D gene: NA
J gene: TRBJ1-2
clone size: many
V gene: TRBV2
CDR3 protein: CASSLEDSFYGYTF
CDR3 DNA: TGTGCCAGCAGTTTAGAGGACAGCTTCTATGGCTACACCTTC

D gene: TRBD2
J gene: TRBJ2-3
clone size: NA
V gene: TRBV5-1
CDR3 protein: CASSQKDSGGPTDTQYF
CDR3 DNA: TGCGCCAGCAGCCAAAAGGATAGCGGGGGGCCCACAGATACGCAGTATTTT

D gene: NA
J gene: TRBJ2-1
clone size: many
V gene: TRBV7-2
CDR3 protein: CASSRPTGTGYNEQFF
CDR3 DNA: TGTGCCAGCAGCAGACCCACCGGGACTGGCTACAATGAGCAGTTCTTC

D gene: NA
J gene: TRBJ2-3
clone size: few
V gene: TRBV7-2
CDR3 protein: CASSLRAGANRQGTDTQYF
CDR3 DNA: TGTGCCAGCAGCTTAAGGGCCGGCGCGAATCGCCAGGGAACAGATACGCAGTATTTT

D gene: NA
J gene: TRBJ1-3
clone size: NA
V gene: TRBV5-1
CDR3 protein: CASSLQGTASSGNTIYF
CDR3 DNA: TGCGCCAGCAGCTTACAGGGAACGGCGTCCTCTGGAAACACCATATATTTT

D gene: NA
J gene: TRBJ2-5
clone size: NA
V gene: TRBV5-6
CDR3 protein: CASSTGVGETQYF
CDR3 DNA: TGTGCCAGCAGCACGGGCGTTGGGGAGACCCAGTACTTC

D gene: NA
J gene: TRBJ1-5
clone size: few
V gene: TRBV6-2/TRBV6-3
CDR3 protein: CASSYDVRYQPQHF
CDR3 DNA: TGTGCCAGCAGTTACGACGTCCGATATCAGCCCCAGCATTTT

D gene: NA
J gene: TRBJ1-6
clone size: few
V gene: TRBV4-3
CDR3 protein: CASSQGSAGASNSPLHF
CDR3 DNA: TGCGCCAGCAGCCAAGGCTCTGCGGGGGCAAGTAATTCACCCCTCCACTTT

D gene: TRBD1
J gene: TRBJ1-1
clone size: few
V gene: TRBV5-6
CDR3 protein: CASSRGTGEAFF
CDR3 DNA: TGTGCCAGCAGCCGCGGGACAGGTGAAGCTTTCTTT

D gene: NA
J gene: TRBJ2-7
clone size: many
V gene: TRBV5-6
CDR3 protein: CASSGTSYEQYF
CDR3 DNA: TGTGCCAGCAGCGGGACTTCCTACGAGCAGTACTTC

D gene: NA
J gene: TRBJ1-2
clone size: many
V gene: TRBV12-3/TRBV12-4
CDR3 protein: CASTYDLLRYYGYTF
CDR3 DNA: TGTGCCAGCACCTATGACCTTTTGCGGTACTATGGCTACACCTTC

D gene: NA
J gene: TRBJ1-3
clone size: NA
V gene: TRBV11-2
CDR3 protein: CASSPGLGNTIYF
CDR3 DNA: TGTGCCAGCAGCCCGGGCCTAGGAAACACCATATATTTT

D gene: NA
J gene: TRBJ2-3
clone size: few
V gene: TRBV5-6
CDR3 protein: CASSLIRAGTDTQYF
CDR3 DNA: TGTGCCAGCAGCTTGATCCGAGCGGGCACAGATACGCAGTATTTT

D gene: TRBD1
J gene: TRBJ1-4
clone size: NA
V gene: TRBV10-3
CDR3 protein: CAISSLQGDEKLFF
CDR3 DNA: TGTGCCATCAGTTCTCTGCAGGGGGACGAAAAACTGTTTTTT

D gene: NA
J gene: TRBJ2-1
clone size: many
V gene: TRBV5-6
CDR3 protein: CASSLGGQGSYNEQFF
CDR3 DNA: TGTGCCAGCAGCTTGGGAGGGCAGGGCTCCTACAATGAGCAGTTCTTC

D gene: NA
J gene: TRBJ1-2
clone size: few
V gene: TRBV7-2
CDR3 protein: CASSFGPRNGYTF
CDR3 DNA: TGTGCCAGCAGCTTCGGGCCCCGGAATGGCTACACCTTC

D gene: NA
J gene: TRBJ2-3
clone size: few
V gene: TRBV19
CDR3 protein: CASSNRGTTDTQYF
CDR3 DNA: TGTGCCAGTAGTAACCGAGGGACCACAGATACGCAGTATTTT

D gene: NA
J gene: TRBJ2-3
clone size: few
V gene: TRBV12-3/TRBV12-4
CDR3 protein: CASSSRPWDTDTQYF
CDR3 DNA: TGTGCCAGCAGTTCCCGTCCGTGGGACACAGATACGCAGTATTTT

D gene: NA
J gene: TRBJ2-2
clone size: NA
V gene: TRBV29-1
CDR3 protein: CSASSTPPGELFF
CDR3 DNA: TGCAGCGCCTCGTCCACCCCCCCCGGGGAGCTGTTTTTT

D gene: NA
J gene: TRBJ1-2
clone size: few
V gene: TRBV3-1
CDR3 protein: CASSQASRDGYTF
CDR3 DNA: TGTGCCAGCAGCCAAGCCTCGAGGGACGGCTACACCTTC

D gene: TRBD2
J gene: TRBJ2-1
clone size: few
V gene: TRBV5-1
CDR3 protein: CASSGAALAGGNEQFF
CDR3 DNA: TGCGCCAGCAGCGGCGCCGCGCTAGCGGGGGGCAATGAGCAGTTCTTC

D gene: NA
J gene: TRBJ1-1
clone size: many
V gene: TRBV29-1
CDR3 protein: CSAAQGTNTEAFF
CDR3 DNA: TGCAGCGCTGCGCAGGGGACGAACACTGAAGCTTTCTTT

D gene: NA
J gene: TRBJ2-5
clone size: many
V gene: TRBV4-1
CDR3 protein: CASSQEGRETQYF
CDR3 DNA: TGCGCCAGCAGCCAAGAGGGAAGGGAGACCCAGTACTTC

D gene: NA
J gene: TRBJ2-7
clone size: NA
V gene: TRBV5-6
CDR3 protein: CASSGAASYEQYF
CDR3 DNA: TGTGCCAGCAGCGGGGCCGCCTCCTACGAGCAGTACTTC

D gene: NA
J gene: TRBJ1-2
clone size: few
V gene: TRBV12-3/TRBV12-4
CDR3 protein: CATWGSDGYTF
CDR3 DNA: TGTGCCACCTGGGGGTCCGATGGCTACACCTTC

D gene: NA
J gene: TRBJ2-3
clone size: NA
V gene: TRBV20-1
CDR3 protein: CSASRGGPTDTQYF
CDR3 DNA: TGCAGTGCATCGAGGGGGGGCCCCACAGATACGCAGTATTTT

D gene: NA
J gene: TRBJ2-5
clone size: NA
V gene: TRBV27
CDR3 protein: CASSRRTVSQETQYF
CDR3 DNA: TGTGCCAGCAGCCGACGGACCGTCAGCCAAGAGACCCAGTACTTC

D gene: NA
J gene: TRBJ2-5
clone size: NA
V gene: TRBV7-2
CDR3 protein: CASSLGPPAPQETQYF
CDR3 DNA: TGTGCCAGCAGCTTAGGCCCGCCGGCCCCACAAGAGACCCAGTACTTC

D gene: TRBD1
J gene: TRBJ2-7
clone size: NA
V gene: TRBV6-5
CDR3 protein: CASSYSRTGRYEQYF
CDR3 DNA: TGTGCCAGCAGTTACTCGAGGACAGGGCGCTACGAGCAGTACTTC

D gene: TRBD2
J gene: TRBJ2-1
clone size: many
V gene: TRBV20-1
CDR3 protein: CSARQMRGINEQFF
CDR3 DNA: TGCAGTGCTAGACAGATGCGGGGGATCAATGAGCAGTTCTTC

D gene: NA
J gene: TRBJ2-7
clone size: NA
V gene: TRBV5-1
CDR3 protein: CASSSSTEYEQYF
CDR3 DNA: TGCGCCAGCAGCTCCAGTACGGAGTACGAGCAGTACTTC

D gene: NA
J gene: TRBJ2-3
clone size: many
V gene: TRBV18
CDR3 protein: CASSPRQGADTQYF
CDR3 DNA: TGTGCCAGCTCACCACGGCAGGGTGCCGATACGCAGTATTTT

D gene: TRBD1
J gene: TRBJ1-2
clone size: NA
V gene: TRBV20-1
CDR3 protein: CSARVRQGAYGYTF
CDR3 DNA: TGCAGTGCTAGAGTACGGCAGGGGGCGTATGGCTACACCTTC

D gene: NA
J gene: TRBJ2-6
clone size: few
V gene: TRBV9
CDR3 protein: CASSRLSAGANVLTF
CDR3 DNA: TGTGCCAGCAGCCGCTTGTCGGCAGGGGCCAACGTCCTGACTTTC

D gene: TRBD1
J gene: TRBJ1-1
clone size: many
V gene: TRBV12-3/TRBV12-4
CDR3 protein: CASSLVTGGTEAFF
CDR3 DNA: TGTGCCAGCAGTTTAGTGACAGGGGGCACTGAAGCTTTCTTT

D gene: TRBD1
J gene: TRBJ1-2
clone size: NA
V gene: TRBV12-3/TRBV12-4
CDR3 protein: CASSTRTGGHYGYTF
CDR3 DNA: TGTGCCAGCAGTACCCGGACAGGGGGCCATTATGGCTACACCTTC

D gene: NA
J gene: TRBJ2-5
clone size: NA
V gene: TRBV18
CDR3 protein: CASSAETQYF
CDR3 DNA: TGTGCCAGCTCAGCGGAGACCCAGTACTTC

D gene: TRBD2
J gene: TRBJ2-6
clone size: NA
V gene: TRBV27
CDR3 protein: CASSFWGGLSGANVLTF
CDR3 DNA: TGTGCCAGCAGTTTTTGGGGGGGACTCTCTGGGGCCAACGTCCTGACTTTC

D gene: TRBD1
J gene: TRBJ2-1
clone size: NA
V gene: TRBV12-3/TRBV12-4
CDR3 protein: CASSFGGQGNNEQFF
CDR3 DNA: TGTGCCAGCAGTTTCGGAGGACAGGGAAACAATGAGCAGTTCTTC

D gene: TRBD1
J gene: TRBJ2-7
clone size: many
V gene: TRBV12-3/TRBV12-4
CDR3 protein: CASSTPGQGRDEQYF
CDR3 DNA: TGTGCCAGCAGTACTCCGGGACAGGGGAGAGACGAGCAGTACTTC

D gene: TRBD1
J gene: TRBJ2-3
clone size: NA
V gene: TRBV4-2
CDR3 protein: CASSPRTGEGTDTQYF
CDR3 DNA: TGTGCCAGCAGCCCCAGGACAGGGGAGGGGACAGATACGCAGTATTTT

D gene: NA
J gene: TRBJ2-3
clone size: NA
V gene: TRBV7-9
CDR3 protein: CASSLGYWGRNTQYF
CDR3 DNA: TGTGCCAGCAGCCTAGGATACTGGGGGCGAAATACGCAGTATTTT

D gene: NA
J gene: TRBJ1-5
clone size: many
V gene: TRBV4-1
CDR3 protein: CASSQEGGSNQPQHF
CDR3 DNA: TGCGCCAGCAGCCAAGAAGGGGGGTCCAATCAGCCCCAGCATTTT

D gene: TRBD1
J gene: TRBJ2-5
clone size: many
V gene: TRBV5-6
CDR3 protein: CASSWDRRMLETQYF
CDR3 DNA: TGTGCCAGCAGCTGGGACAGGCGAATGTTGGAGACCCAGTACTTC